The clone carrying this T cell receptor (beta chain) was counted a few times. No antigen is known for it. This sample was taken from a study of cytomegalovirus exposure and HLA in healthy donors. Study-level information: A previous analysis identified 95 million to 140 million unique TCR beta sequences derived from around 200 million T cells.

This CDR3 has 17 residues. V lost 2 bases, J lost 5 bases, and 21 bases lay in between. CDR1 and CDR2 (germline): SEHNR, FQNEAQ (reference sequence). Study observations and caveats: 87-base-pair reads could not separate some V segments, including TRBV6-2 and TRBV6-3. A later analysis found TCR association rates differed by HLA locus, highest for DRB1 and lowest for HLA-C.

The study ran its PCR with 60 Vbeta and 13 Jbeta primers. Method: immunoSEQ multiplex PCR; TCRdb's copy keeps in-frame clones and lacks some. The sample holds 110,000 to 150,000 clones; approximately 71% are singletons and the top ten take 4.9%. Donors sampled were nominally healthy, though unrecorded immune exposures were likely. This chain links TRBV7-9 with TRBJ2-5; D possibly corresponds to TRBD2 (6 bases). This TCR was recovered from a woman in her fifties or sixties in good health and CMV-seronegative. Sequencing was done on a sample of PBMCs. The CDR3 protein is CASSLPDPWGEEETQYF. CDR3 DNA: TGTGCCAGCAGCTTACCCGATCCTTGGGGGGAAGAGGAGACCCAGTACTTC.